Sequencing of this T cell receptor (beta chain) was carried out in a study of T cell changes during pregnancy in multiple sclerosis. Sequencing used immunoSEQ multiplex PCR; TCRdb keeps in-frame clones, though not all of them. The profile covers around 84,000 clones, with 94% appearing a single time and about 1% taken by the ten largest. Germline loops: CDR1 SGHNT, CDR2 YYREEE (reference sequence). Germline trimming cut 5 bases from V and 1 base from J; bases unmatched to any gene: 6. There are 15 residues in the CDR3. The chain is built from TRBV5-4 and TRBJ2-7; 10 bases line up with TRBD1. The sequence derives from a female donor in good health, enrolled as a control in a pregnancy study. The starting material was peripheral blood, obtained in the second trimester of pregnancy. The CDR3 here is CASSYGQGGSYEQYF. CDR3 nucleotide sequence: TGTGCCAGCAGTTACGGACAGGGGGGGTCCTACGAGCAGTACTTC.